What follows are 14 T cell receptor beta chains derived from one specimen sequenced in a study of OX40 agonist ivuxolimab in advanced cancers. The data were produced by immunoSEQ multiplex PCR, yet TCRdb's version contains in-frame clones alone and is incomplete. The table has approximately 77,000 clones, 90% seen once; the top ten hold approximately 1.8%. Sequenced material: CD4+ or CD8+ T cells sorted from blood, taken in a trial of the OX40 agonist ivuxolimab. The receptor source for this set is an adult with an advanced solid tumor such as melanoma, head and neck, liver or kidney cancer.

The chain is built from TRBV18 and TRBJ2-7; 10 bases fit TRBD1. The CDR3 length is 15 residues. Trimming cost V 1 base and J 1 base; bases outside gene matches: 1. Per the germline V gene, CDR1 is KGHSH and CDR2 is LQKENI. This CDR3 is CASSPRDRGSYEQYF. CDR3 DNA sequence: TGTGCCAGCTCACCACGGGACAGGGGTTCCTACGAGCAGTACTTC. Full variable domain (rest looked up from reference TRBV18 and TRBJ2-7): NAGVMQNPRHLVRRRGQEARLRCSPMKGHSHVYWYRQLPEEGLKFMVYLQKENIIDESGMPKERFSAEFPKEGPSILRIQQVVRGDSAAYFCASSPRDRGSYEQYFGPGTRLTVT.

The chain links TRBV5-1 to TRBJ2-5; the D is unclear. Germline V CDR1 and CDR2: SGHRS, YFSETQ. This CDR3 region has 14 residues. Trimming shortened V by 8 bases and J by 5 bases, and 19 bases separated the two germline ends. CDR3 in amino acids: CASTDQVMFETQYF. The CDR3 DNA follows: TGCGCCAGTACCGATCAGGTGATGTTTGAGACCCAGTACTTC.

CDR3 nucleotide sequence: TGTGCCAGCAGCGGACCCTTGGGCGGGGAGCTGTTTTTT. It translates to CASSGPLGGELFF. The chain couples TRBV9 to TRBJ2-2; D gene unclear. Trimming cost V 3 bases and J 7 bases, with 10 bases left between them. Germline lookup yields CDR1 SGDLS and CDR2 YYNGEE. The CDR3 extends over 13 amino acids.

The CDR3 loop reads CASSADRSQPQHF. The CDR3 DNA follows: TGCGCCAGCAGTGCCGACAGGTCTCAGCCCCAGCATTTT. This chain uses TRBV10-2 with TRBJ1-5; TRBD1 might be the D (6 bases). CDR3 size: 13 residues. V was trimmed by 4 bases and J by 6 bases, leaving 10 bases between them. Germline V gene sequence: CDR1 WSHSY, CDR2 SAAADI.

The rearrangement uses TRBV7-2 and TRBJ2-7, with 7 positions matching TRBD2. The CDR3 totals 17 residues. Per germline, CDR1 SGHTA and CDR2 FQGNSA. The V gene end was trimmed by 2 bases and the J gene end by 2 bases; junction bases not matched to a gene: 12. The DNA of the CDR3 is TGTGCCAGCAGCTTAACGGGAGGAGGCTCTGGGGCCTACGAGCAGTACTTC. Translating gives CASSLTGGGSGAYEQYF. Full variable domain (outside the CDR3, taken from reference TRBV7-2 and TRBJ2-7): GAGVSQSPSNKVTEKGKDVELRCDPISGHTALYWYRQSLGQGLEFLIYFQGNSAPDKSGLPSDRFSAERTGGSVSTLTIQRTQQEDSAVYLCASSLTGGGSGAYEQYFGPGTRLTVT.

The V call is TRBV5-1, the J call TRBJ2-3; D may correspond to TRBD1 or TRBD2 (6 bases each). Germline values: CDR1 SGHRS, CDR2 YFSETQ. The CDR3 has 14 residues. V lost 5 bases and J lost 0, with 10 bases in between. The CDR3 nucleotides are TGCGCCAGCAGAGGGGGGTCTAGCACAGATACGCAGTATTTT. Translation gives CASRGGSSTDTQYF. The full variable domain, in which reference TRBV5-1 and TRBJ2-3 provide the parts outside the CDR3, is KAGVTQTPRYLIKTRGQQVTLSCSPISGHRSVSWYQQTPGQGLQFLFEYFSETQRNKGNFPGRFSGRQFSNSRSEMNVSTLELGDSALYLCASRGGSSTDTQYFGPGTRLTVL.

This chain connects TRBV5-1 to TRBJ2-1, with D perhaps matching TRBD2 (5 bases). The CDR3 has 15 amino acids. V was pared by 5 bases and J by 0 bases, with 12 bases between. Germline V gene data show CDR1 as SGHRS and CDR2 as YFSETQ. CDR3 sequence reads: CASSWGGSSYNEQFF. The CDR3 region has the DNA TGCGCCAGCAGTTGGGGTGGGAGCTCCTACAATGAGCAGTTCTTC.

This chain connects TRBV5-5 to TRBJ1-5, with D tentatively TRBD1 (5 bases). The germline CDR1 and CDR2 sequences are SGHKS and YYEKEE (reference sequence). The V and J ends lost 0 bases and 6 bases respectively, with 13 bases between them. The length of the CDR3 is 15 residues. Here the CDR3 DNA reads TGTGCCAGCAGCTTGGTTGAAGGGCAGGGTCAGCCCCAGCATTTT. Amino acid sequence: CASSLVEGQGQPQHF.

The chain links TRBV10-3 to TRBJ2-2, with TRBD2 matching over 12 bases. CDR1 and CDR2 (germline): ENHRY, SYGVKD. The V segment lost 3 bases and the J segment 0 bases; nucleotides outside the gene matches: 8. The CDR3 is made up of 19 amino acids. The DNA for the CDR3 is TGTGCCATCAGTGACTCGAGGACTAGCGGGGAAGCGAACACCGGGGAGCTGTTTTTT. Translation gives CAISDSRTSGEANTGELFF.

This chain joins TRBV5-6 and TRBJ1-5, with D possibly matching TRBD1 (5 bases). Germline assignment: CDR1 SGHDT and CDR2 YYEEEE. The V end was cut by 4 bases, the J end by 4 bases, with 18 bases between. This CDR3 comprises 16 residues. The CDR3: CASSPQGNGANQPQHF. DNA for the CDR3: TGTGCCAGCAGCCCCCAGGGTAATGGGGCAAATCAGCCCCAGCATTTT.

The table lists this clone with a few counts. The chain recombines TRBV28 with TRBJ1-1; D remains ambiguous. The V end was cut by 4 bases, the J end by 1 base, with 13 bases between. The CDR3 runs 15 residues. Germline CDR1 and CDR2: MDHEN and SYDVKM. Here the CDR3 reads CASSSPVWGNTEAFF. The CDR3 DNA reads TGTGCCAGCAGTTCTCCCGTTTGGGGGAACACTGAAGCTTTCTTT.

A single count supports this clone. The chain carries TRBV4-1 and TRBJ1-4, with 8 nucleotides matching TRBD1. CDR3 length: 13 amino acids. Germline V gene sequence: CDR1 MGHRA, CDR2 YSYEKL. J gave up 11 bases and V 3 bases, and 5 bases lay outside the gene matches. Here the CDR3 reads CASSQDRETKLFF. CDR3 DNA: TGCGCCAGCAGCCAGGACAGGGAGACCAAACTGTTTTTT.

The chain couples TRBV27 to TRBJ2-2; 12 bases fit TRBD2. Per germline, CDR1 MNHEY and CDR2 SMNVEV (reference sequence). The junction had 6 bases not matched to a gene; V was cut back by 2 bases and J by 2 bases. This CDR3 is 18 amino acids long. CDR3 nucleotides: TGTGCCAGCAGTTTAGGGCTAGCGGGGGGGATAAACACCGGGGAGCTGTTTTTT. It encodes CASSLGLAGGINTGELFF.

The chain is built from TRBV5-1 and TRBJ2-2, with no clear D. The germline V gene encodes CDR1 SGHRS and CDR2 YFSETQ. V lost 0 bases and J lost 9, with 12 bases in between. There are 14 residues in the CDR3. In nucleotides, the CDR3 is TGCGCCAGCAGCTTGGTGGTATCGGCCCGGGAGCTGTTTTTT. This codes for CASSLVVSARELFF.